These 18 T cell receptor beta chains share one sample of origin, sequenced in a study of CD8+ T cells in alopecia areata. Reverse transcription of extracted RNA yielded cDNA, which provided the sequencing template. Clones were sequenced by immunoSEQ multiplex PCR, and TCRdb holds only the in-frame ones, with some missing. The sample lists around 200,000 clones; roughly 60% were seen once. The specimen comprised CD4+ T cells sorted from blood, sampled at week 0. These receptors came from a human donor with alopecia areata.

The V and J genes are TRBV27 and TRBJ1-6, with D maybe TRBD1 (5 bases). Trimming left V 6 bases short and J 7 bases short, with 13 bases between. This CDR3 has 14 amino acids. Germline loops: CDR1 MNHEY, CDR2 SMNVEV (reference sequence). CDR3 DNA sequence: TGTGCCAGCAGACCGGGACGGGTAAATTCACCCCTCCACTTT. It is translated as CASRPGRVNSPLHF.

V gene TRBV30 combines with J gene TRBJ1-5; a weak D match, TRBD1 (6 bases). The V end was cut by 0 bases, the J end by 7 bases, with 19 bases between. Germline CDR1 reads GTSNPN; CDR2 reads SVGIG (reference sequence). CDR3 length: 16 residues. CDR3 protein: CAWSVGVRGSSQPQHF. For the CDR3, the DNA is TGTGCCTGGAGTGTGGGCGTCAGGGGCTCGAGCCAGCCCCAGCATTTT.

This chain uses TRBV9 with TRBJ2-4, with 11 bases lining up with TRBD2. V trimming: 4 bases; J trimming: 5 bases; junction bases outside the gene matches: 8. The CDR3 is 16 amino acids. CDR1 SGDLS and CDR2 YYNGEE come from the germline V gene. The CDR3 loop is CASSLEVAGGQNIQYF. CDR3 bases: TGTGCCAGCAGCCTCGAGGTAGCGGGGGGGCAAAACATTCAGTACTTC.

CDR3 in amino acids: CASSDMLGDIEAFF. DNA for the CDR3: TGTGCCAGCAGTGACATGTTGGGAGACATAGAAGCTTTCTTT. The V call is TRBV2, the J call TRBJ1-1; D is ambiguous. This CDR3 is 14 amino acids long. V dropped 3 bases and J dropped 8 bases, with 16 bases sitting between them. The germline CDR1 and CDR2 sequences are SNHLY and FYNNEI. Full variable domain (outside the CDR3, taken from reference TRBV2 and TRBJ1-1): EPEVTQTPSHQVTQMGQEVILRCVPISNHLYFYWYRQILGQKVEFLVSFYNNEISEKSEIFDDQFSVERPDGSNFTLKIRSTKLEDSAMYFCASSDMLGDIEAFFGQGTRLTVV.

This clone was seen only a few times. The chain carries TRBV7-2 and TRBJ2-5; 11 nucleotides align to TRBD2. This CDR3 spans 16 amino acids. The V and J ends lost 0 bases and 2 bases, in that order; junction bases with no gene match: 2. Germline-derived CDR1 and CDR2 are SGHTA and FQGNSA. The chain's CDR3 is CASSLAASGGQETQYF. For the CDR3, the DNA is TGTGCCAGCAGCTTAGCGGCTAGCGGGGGGCAAGAGACCCAGTACTTC.

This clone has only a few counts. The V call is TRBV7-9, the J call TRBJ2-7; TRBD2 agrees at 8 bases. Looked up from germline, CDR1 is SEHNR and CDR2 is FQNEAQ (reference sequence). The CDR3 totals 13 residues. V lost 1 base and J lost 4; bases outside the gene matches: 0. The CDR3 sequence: CASSLVAGYEQYF. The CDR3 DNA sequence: TGTGCCAGCAGCTTAGTAGCGGGGTACGAGCAGTACTTC.

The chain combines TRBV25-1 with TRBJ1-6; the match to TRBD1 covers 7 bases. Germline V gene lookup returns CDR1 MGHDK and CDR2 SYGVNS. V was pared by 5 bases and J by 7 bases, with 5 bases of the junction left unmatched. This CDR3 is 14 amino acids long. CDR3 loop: CASSSGTENSPLHF. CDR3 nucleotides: TGTGCCAGCAGTTCCGGGACAGAAAATTCACCCCTCCACTTT.

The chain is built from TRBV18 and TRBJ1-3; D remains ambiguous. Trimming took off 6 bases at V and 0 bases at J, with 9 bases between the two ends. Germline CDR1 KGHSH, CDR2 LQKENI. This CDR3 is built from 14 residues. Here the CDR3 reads CASSSGSSGNTIYF. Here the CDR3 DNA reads TGTGCCAGCTCGTCCGGGAGCTCTGGAAACACCATATATTTT.

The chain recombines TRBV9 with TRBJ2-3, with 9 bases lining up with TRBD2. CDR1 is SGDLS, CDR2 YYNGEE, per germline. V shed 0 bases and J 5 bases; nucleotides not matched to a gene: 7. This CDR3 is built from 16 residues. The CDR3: CASSVDIAGVGDTQYF. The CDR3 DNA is TGTGCCAGCAGCGTAGATATAGCGGGGGTGGGAGATACGCAGTATTTT.

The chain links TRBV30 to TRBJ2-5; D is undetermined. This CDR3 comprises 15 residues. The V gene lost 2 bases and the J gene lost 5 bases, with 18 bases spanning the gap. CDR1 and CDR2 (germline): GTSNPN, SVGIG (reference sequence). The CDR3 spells CAWSQASSPTETQYF. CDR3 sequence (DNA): TGTGCCTGGAGTCAGGCCTCTTCCCCGACGGAGACCCAGTACTTC.

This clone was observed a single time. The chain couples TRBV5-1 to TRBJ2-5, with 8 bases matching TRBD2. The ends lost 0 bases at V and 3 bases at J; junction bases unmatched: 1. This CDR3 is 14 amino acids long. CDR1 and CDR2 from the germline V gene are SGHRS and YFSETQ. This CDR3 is CASSLGLAKETQYF. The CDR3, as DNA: TGCGCCAGCAGCTTGGGACTAGCGAAAGAGACCCAGTACTTC.

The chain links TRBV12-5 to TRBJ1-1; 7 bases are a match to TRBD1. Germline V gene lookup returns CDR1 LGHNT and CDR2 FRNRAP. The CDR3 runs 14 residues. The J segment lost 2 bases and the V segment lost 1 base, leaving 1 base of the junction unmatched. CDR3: CASGLGTGNTEAFF. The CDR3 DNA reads TGTGCTAGTGGTTTGGGGACAGGTAACACTGAAGCTTTCTTT.

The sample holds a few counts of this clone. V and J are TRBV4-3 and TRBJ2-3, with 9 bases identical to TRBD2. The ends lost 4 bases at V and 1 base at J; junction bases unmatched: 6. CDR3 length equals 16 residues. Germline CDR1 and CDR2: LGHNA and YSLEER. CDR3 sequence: CASSLLAGSGTDTQYF. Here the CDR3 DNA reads TGCGCCAGCAGCCTCCTAGCGGGATCGGGCACAGATACGCAGTATTTT.

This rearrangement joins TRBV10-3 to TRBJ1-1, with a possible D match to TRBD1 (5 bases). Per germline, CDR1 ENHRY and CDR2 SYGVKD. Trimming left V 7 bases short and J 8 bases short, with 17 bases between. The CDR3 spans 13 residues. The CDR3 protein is CAIKGYDNLEAFF. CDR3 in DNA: TGTGCCATCAAGGGGTACGATAATCTAGAAGCTTTCTTT.

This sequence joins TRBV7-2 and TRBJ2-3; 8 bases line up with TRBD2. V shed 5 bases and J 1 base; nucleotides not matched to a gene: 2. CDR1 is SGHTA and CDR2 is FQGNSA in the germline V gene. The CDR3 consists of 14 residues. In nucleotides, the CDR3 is TGTGCCAGCAGCGTTAGCGGGGGCACAGATACGCAGTATTTT. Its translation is CASSVSGGTDTQYF. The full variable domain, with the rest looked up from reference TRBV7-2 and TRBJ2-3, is GAGVSQSPSNKVTEKGKDVELRCDPISGHTALYWYRQSLGQGLEFLIYFQGNSAPDKSGLPSDRFSAERTGGSVSTLTIQRTQQEDSAVYLCASSVSGGTDTQYFGPGTRLTVL.

CDR3 coding DNA: TGTGCCAGCAGTGAATCCGGGACAGGGGGCAGAGATACGCAGTATTTT. Its protein is CASSESGTGGRDTQYF. The genes are TRBV25-1 and TRBJ2-3; TRBD1 matches at 12 bases. Per the germline V gene, CDR1 is MGHDK and CDR2 is SYGVNS. This CDR3 is built from 16 residues. Unmatched junction bases numbered 4, after V lost 1 base and J lost 5 bases.

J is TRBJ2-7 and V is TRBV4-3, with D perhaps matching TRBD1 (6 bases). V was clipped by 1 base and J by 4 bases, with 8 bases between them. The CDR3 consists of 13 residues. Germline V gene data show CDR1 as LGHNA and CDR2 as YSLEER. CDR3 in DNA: TGCGCCAGCAGCCAAGTGCAGGGGTACGAGCAGTACTTC. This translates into CASSQVQGYEQYF.

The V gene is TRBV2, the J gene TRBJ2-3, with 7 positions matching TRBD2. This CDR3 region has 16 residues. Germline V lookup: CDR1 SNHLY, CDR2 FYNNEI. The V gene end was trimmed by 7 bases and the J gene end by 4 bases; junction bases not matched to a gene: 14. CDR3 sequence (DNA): TGTGCCAGCATTCGACTAGCCTCTTATGCGCCAGATACGCAGTATTTT. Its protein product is CASIRLASYAPDTQYF.